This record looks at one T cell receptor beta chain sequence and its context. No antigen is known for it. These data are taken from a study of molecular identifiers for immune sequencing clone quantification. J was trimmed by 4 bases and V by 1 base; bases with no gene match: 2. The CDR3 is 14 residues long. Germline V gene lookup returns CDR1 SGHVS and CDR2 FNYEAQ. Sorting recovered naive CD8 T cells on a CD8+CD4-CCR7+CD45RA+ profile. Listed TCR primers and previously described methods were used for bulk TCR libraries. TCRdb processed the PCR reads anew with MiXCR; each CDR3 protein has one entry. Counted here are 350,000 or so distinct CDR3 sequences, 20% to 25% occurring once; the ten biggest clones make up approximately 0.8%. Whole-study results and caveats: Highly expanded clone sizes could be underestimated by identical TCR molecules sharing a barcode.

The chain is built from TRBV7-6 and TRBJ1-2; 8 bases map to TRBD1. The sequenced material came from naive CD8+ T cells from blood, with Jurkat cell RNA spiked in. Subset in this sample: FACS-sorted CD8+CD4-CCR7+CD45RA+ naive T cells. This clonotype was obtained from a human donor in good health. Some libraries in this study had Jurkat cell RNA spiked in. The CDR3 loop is CASSLEDRAYGYTF. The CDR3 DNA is TGTGCCAGCAGCTTAGAGGACAGGGCCTATGGCTACACCTTC.